This passage covers 6 T cell receptor beta chains from one sample sequenced in a study of cytomegalovirus exposure and HLA in healthy donors. 60 Vbeta and 13 Jbeta primers were used in PCR. Repertoires were generated with immunoSEQ multiplex PCR, while TCRdb's copy carries only in-frame clones and drops some. Of 160,000 or so clones in the sample, over 70% were seen once. Sequences were obtained from PBMCs. The receptors stem from a man aged 25-45 years in good health and CMV-seronegative.

This rearrangement joins TRBV5-6 to TRBJ1-1; TRBD1 matches at 7 bases. The CDR3 is made up of 12 amino acids. In germline, CDR1 is SGHDT, CDR2 YYEEEE. V was clipped by 0 bases and J by 10 bases; unmatched bases: 3. CDR3 loop: CASSLGDSRAFF. CDR3 in DNA: TGTGCCAGCAGCTTGGGGGACAGTCGAGCTTTCTTT. Supplemented by reference TRBV5-6 and TRBJ1-1, the full variable domain reads DAGVTQSPTHLIKTRGQQVTLRCSPKSGHDTVSWYQQALGQGPQFIFQYYEEEERQRGNFPDRFSGHQFPNYSSELNVNALLLGDSALYLCASSLGDSRAFFGQGTRLTVV.

The CDR3 DNA follows: TGTGCCAGCAGTTTTGGTGTACGGACAGACTATGGCTACACCTTC. Protein sequence: CASSFGVRTDYGYTF. The chain joins TRBV27 to TRBJ1-2; D perhaps matches TRBD1 (6 bases). The V end was cut by 3 bases, the J end by 3 bases, with 14 bases between. Germline V gives CDR1 MNHEY, CDR2 SMNVEV (reference sequence). The CDR3 is 15 residues long.

This clone was observed a few times. The chain combines TRBV9 with TRBJ1-1; possible D gene TRBD1, 5 bases. This CDR3 comprises 14 residues. Germline assignment: CDR1 SGDLS and CDR2 YYNGEE. With 3 bases removed from V and 2 bases from J, the gap between germline ends came to 11 bases. For the CDR3, the DNA is TGTGCCAGCAGCGATTCAGGGATTAACACTGAAGCTTTCTTT. Encoded protein: CASSDSGINTEAFF.

This clone was observed a handful of times. The chain combines TRBV6-6 with TRBJ1-1, with D perhaps TRBD1 (5 bases). The V gene's germline CDR1 is MNHNY and CDR2 SVGAGI (reference sequence). With 2 bases removed from V and 1 base from J, the gap between germline ends came to 11 bases. The CDR3 is 15 residues long. The CDR3 coding sequence is TGTGCCAGCAGTTACCGGGGGACTCCGAACACTGAAGCTTTCTTT. Translating gives CASSYRGTPNTEAFF.

This chain connects TRBV28 to TRBJ1-1, with D possibly matching TRBD1 (5 bases). Germline lookup yields CDR1 MDHEN and CDR2 SYDVKM. This CDR3 is built from 15 residues. The germline V and J ends were trimmed by 5 bases and 0 bases, with 13 bases remaining between them. CDR3 loop: CASSPYRRLNTEAFF. The CDR3 DNA sequence: TGTGCCAGCAGTCCCTACAGGAGACTGAACACTGAAGCTTTCTTT.

This chain uses TRBV6-5 with TRBJ2-1, with a tentative D call TRBD2 (5 bases). V was shortened by 0 bases and J by 5 bases, with 8 bases between the two germline ends. CDR3 size: 14 residues. Per the germline V gene, CDR1 is MNHEY and CDR2 is SVGAGI. As DNA, the CDR3 is TGTGCCAGCAGTTACTCTTGGGAGAACAATGAGCAGTTCTTC. Translating gives CASSYSWENNEQFF.